This T cell receptor beta chain was sequenced in a study of quantifying T cell responses using KT2 cells. In the study overall: Reverse transcription used primers in the TCR alpha and beta constant regions. The second PCR ran as a qPCR until a predetermined fluorescence threshold was reached.

CDR1 and CDR2 (germline): SGDLS, YYNGEE. Trimming took off 0 bases at V and 9 bases at J, with 9 bases between the two ends. This CDR3 region has 12 residues. This clonotype has just a few counts. Known numbers of the T cell clone KT2 were added to PBMC. Different KT2-to-PBMC ratios were created with a constant PBMC count. A single-stranded UMI oligo with SP2 sequence was ligated to cDNA 3' ends. First-round PCR used 4 to 5 cycles and beta primers RC1.1 and RC1.2 covering TRBC1 and TRBC2. From the second PCR onward, TCR alpha and beta chains were processed separately. TCRdb reanalysed the UMI-ligation and nested PCR reads using MiXCR and keeps one entry per CDR3 protein. The sample consists of some 41,000 distinct CDR3 sequences, approximately 15% of them appearing once.

This clonotype was obtained from a human donor. The chain links TRBV9 to TRBJ1-1; D remains ambiguous. The sample taken for sequencing was PBMCs spiked with cells of the T cell clone KT2. In nucleotides, the CDR3 is TGTGCCAGCAGCGTAGTGGAAGGGCAAGCTTTCTTT. Its protein product is CASSVVEGQAFF.